These 9 T cell receptor beta chains originate from one sample sequenced in a study of control samples from healthy donors and cancer patients. Measured with immunoSEQ multiplex PCR; TCRdb has only the in-frame clones, and not every one. Of about 140,000 clones in the sample, around nine tenths were seen once. Sequenced sample: blood. These receptors originate from a man between 18 and 35 years old in good health.

This chain joins TRBV13 and TRBJ2-7; 8 nucleotides align to TRBD2. Germline-derived CDR1 and CDR2 are PRHDT and FYEKMQ (reference sequence). The V and J ends lost 0 bases and 4 bases, in that order; junction bases with no gene match: 11. CDR3 length: 17 residues. DNA for the CDR3: TGTGCCAGCAGCTTAGGCCTAGCGGGCCCCCTGGGGTACGAGCAGTACTTC. This translates into CASSLGLAGPLGYEQYF.

This clone was observed a handful of times. This chain uses TRBV7-9 with TRBJ1-2; possibly TRBD1 for D (5 bases). The V and J ends lost 5 bases and 1 base respectively, with 8 bases between them. The germline CDR1 and CDR2 sequences are SEHNR and FQNEAQ (reference sequence). There are 13 residues in the CDR3. The CDR3 reads CASSAGLNYGYTF. The CDR3 DNA follows: TGTGCCAGCAGCGCAGGGCTTAACTATGGCTACACCTTC.

The chain couples TRBV5-1 to TRBJ1-2; perhaps TRBD1 as D (5 bases). The germline V gene has CDR1 SGHRS and CDR2 YFSETQ. The CDR3 covers 14 residues. The germline V and J ends were trimmed by 6 bases and 5 bases, with 17 bases remaining between them. The CDR3 nucleotides are TGCGCCAGCAATGCATGGGGCGGCGGTTATGGCTACACCTTC. Translated, it gives CASNAWGGGYGYTF.

This rearrangement joins TRBV5-1 to TRBJ2-7; D gene uncertain. Germline values: CDR1 SGHRS, CDR2 YFSETQ. The ends were cut back, 4 bases at V and 0 bases at J, with 17 bases in the middle. CDR3 size: 16 residues. The CDR3 loop is CASSPAQALNSYEQYF. The CDR3 nucleotides read TGCGCCAGCAGCCCAGCTCAGGCCCTAAACTCCTACGAGCAGTACTTC. The entire variable domain, with the rest obtained from reference TRBV5-1 and TRBJ2-7, is as follows: KAGVTQTPRYLIKTRGQQVTLSCSPISGHRSVSWYQQTPGQGLQFLFEYFSETQRNKGNFPGRFSGRQFSNSRSEMNVSTLELGDSALYLCASSPAQALNSYEQYFGPGTRLTVT.

The chain recombines TRBV30 with TRBJ1-6; 8 bases match TRBD1. This CDR3 is 13 amino acids long. The ends lost 2 bases at V and 8 bases at J; junction bases unmatched: 2. Looked up from germline, CDR1 is GTSNPN and CDR2 is SVGIG (reference sequence). The CDR3 loop reads CAWSKQGDSPLHF. The CDR3 DNA sequence: TGTGCCTGGAGTAAACAGGGGGATTCACCCCTCCACTTT.

This chain links TRBV11-3 with TRBJ2-2, with 8 positions matching TRBD2. The germline V gene has CDR1 SGHNT and CDR2 YENEEA. Unmatched junction bases numbered 5, after V lost 5 bases and J lost 0 bases. The CDR3 length is 16 residues. CDR3 in DNA: TGTGCCAGCAGCCCCAGCGGGGGCCCGAACACCGGGGAGCTGTTTTTT. Its translation: CASSPSGGPNTGELFF.

V is TRBV5-1 and J is TRBJ2-3; 10 nucleotides line up with TRBD2. The CDR3 consists of 17 residues. V lost 1 base and J lost 5; bases outside the gene matches: 10. Germline V CDR1 and CDR2: SGHRS, YFSETQ. CDR3 sequence: CASSLQTSGAGEDTQYF. CDR3 sequence (DNA): TGCGCCAGCAGCTTGCAAACTAGCGGGGCGGGTGAAGATACGCAGTATTTT.

This sequence joins TRBV27 and TRBJ1-5, with a tentative D call TRBD1 (5 bases). The CDR3 totals 16 residues. CDR1 is MNHEY, CDR2 SMNVEV, per germline (reference sequence). V gave up 5 bases and J gave up 0 bases, with 14 bases separating them. The CDR3: CASSLAPGLSNQPQHF. CDR3 nucleotides: TGTGCCAGCAGTCTCGCTCCGGGGCTTAGCAATCAGCCCCAGCATTTT.

This clone has only one observation. The chain uses TRBV20-1 and TRBJ2-1; D perhaps matches TRBD2 (5 bases). Trimming removed 3 bases from V and 3 bases from J, with 12 bases in between. The germline V gene has CDR1 DFQATT and CDR2 SNEGSKA (reference sequence). The CDR3 covers 14 residues. CDR3 region: CSASAQRSYNEQFF. Written as DNA, the CDR3 is TGCAGTGCTAGTGCGCAGCGGAGCTACAATGAGCAGTTCTTC.